The clone carrying this TCR beta chain was recorded at least ten times. Antigen specificity is unknown. The data belong to a study of CD8 T cells in ankylosing spondylitis. Regarding the study as a whole: Reactive arthritis synovial fluid and blood were previously reported to contain some motif variants.

With molecular barcodes, quantitative 5'-RACE was used to make the TCR beta libraries. TCRdb independently ran MiXCR on the 5' RACE reads; one entry per CDR3 protein. Of under 250,000 distinct CDR3 sequences listed, 10% to 13% were seen once; the top ten hold approximately 2.5%. Material for sequencing was blood, either unsorted or a sorted T cell fraction (not recorded which). The source of this sequence is a male donor with ankylosing spondylitis or in good health (not recorded which).

The CDR3 DNA sequence: TGCGCCAGCAGCCAAGTTACAGGGGGCAATCAGCCCCAGCATTTT. Protein product: CASSQVTGGNQPQHF. The chain couples TRBV4-1 to TRBJ1-5, with 7 bases fitting TRBD1. Germline V gene data show CDR1 as MGHRA and CDR2 as YSYEKL. J gave up 2 bases and V 1 base, and 2 bases lay outside the gene matches. The CDR3 has 15 residues.